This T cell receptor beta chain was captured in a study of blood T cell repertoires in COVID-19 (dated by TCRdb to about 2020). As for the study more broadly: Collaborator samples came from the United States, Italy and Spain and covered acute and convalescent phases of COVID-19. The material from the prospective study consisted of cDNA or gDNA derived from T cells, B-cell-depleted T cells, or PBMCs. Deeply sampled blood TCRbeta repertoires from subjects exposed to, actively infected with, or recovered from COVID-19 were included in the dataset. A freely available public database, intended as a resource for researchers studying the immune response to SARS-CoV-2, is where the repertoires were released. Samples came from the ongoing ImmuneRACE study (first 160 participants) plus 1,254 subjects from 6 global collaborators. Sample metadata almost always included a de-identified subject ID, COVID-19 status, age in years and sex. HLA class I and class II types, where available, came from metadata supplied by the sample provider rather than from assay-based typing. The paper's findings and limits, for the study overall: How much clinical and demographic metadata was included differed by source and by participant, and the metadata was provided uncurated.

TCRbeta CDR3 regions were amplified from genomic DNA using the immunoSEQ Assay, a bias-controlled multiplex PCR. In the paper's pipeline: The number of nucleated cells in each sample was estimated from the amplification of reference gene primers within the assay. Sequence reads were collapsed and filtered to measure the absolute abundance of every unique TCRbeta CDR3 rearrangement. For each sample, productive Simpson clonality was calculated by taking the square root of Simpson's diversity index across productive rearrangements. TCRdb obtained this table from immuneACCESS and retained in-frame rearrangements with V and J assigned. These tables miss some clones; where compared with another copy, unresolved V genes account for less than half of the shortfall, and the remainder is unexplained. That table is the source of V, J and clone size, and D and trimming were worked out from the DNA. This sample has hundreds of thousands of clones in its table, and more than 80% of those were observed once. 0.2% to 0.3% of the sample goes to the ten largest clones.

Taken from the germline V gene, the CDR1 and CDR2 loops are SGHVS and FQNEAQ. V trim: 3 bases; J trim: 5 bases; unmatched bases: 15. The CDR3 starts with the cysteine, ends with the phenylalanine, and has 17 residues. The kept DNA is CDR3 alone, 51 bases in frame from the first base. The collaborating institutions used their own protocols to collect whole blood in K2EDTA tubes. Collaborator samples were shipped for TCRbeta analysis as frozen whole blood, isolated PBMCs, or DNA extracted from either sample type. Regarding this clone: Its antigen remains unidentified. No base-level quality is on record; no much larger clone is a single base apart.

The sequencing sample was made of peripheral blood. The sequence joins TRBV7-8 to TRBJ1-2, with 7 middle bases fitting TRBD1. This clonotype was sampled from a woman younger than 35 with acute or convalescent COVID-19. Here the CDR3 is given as CASSLRDEGRGPYGYTF. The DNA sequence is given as TGTGCCAGCAGCTTGAGGGACGAGGGAAGGGGGCCGTATGGCTACACCTTC.